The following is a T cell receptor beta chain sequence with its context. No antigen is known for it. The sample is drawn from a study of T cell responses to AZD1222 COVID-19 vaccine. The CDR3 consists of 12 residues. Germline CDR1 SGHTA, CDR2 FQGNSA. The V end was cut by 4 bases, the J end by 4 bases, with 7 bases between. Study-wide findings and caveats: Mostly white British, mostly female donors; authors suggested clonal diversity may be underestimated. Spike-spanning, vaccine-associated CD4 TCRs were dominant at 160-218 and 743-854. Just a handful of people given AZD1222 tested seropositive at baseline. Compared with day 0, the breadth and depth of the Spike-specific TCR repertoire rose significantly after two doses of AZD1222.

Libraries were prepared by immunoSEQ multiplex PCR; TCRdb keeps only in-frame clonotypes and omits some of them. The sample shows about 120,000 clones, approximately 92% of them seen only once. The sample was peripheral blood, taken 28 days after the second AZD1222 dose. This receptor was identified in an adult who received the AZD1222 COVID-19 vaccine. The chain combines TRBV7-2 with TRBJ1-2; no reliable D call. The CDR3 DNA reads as TGTGCCAGCAGCTCAGGATCCTATGGCTACACCTTC. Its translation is CASSSGSYGYTF.